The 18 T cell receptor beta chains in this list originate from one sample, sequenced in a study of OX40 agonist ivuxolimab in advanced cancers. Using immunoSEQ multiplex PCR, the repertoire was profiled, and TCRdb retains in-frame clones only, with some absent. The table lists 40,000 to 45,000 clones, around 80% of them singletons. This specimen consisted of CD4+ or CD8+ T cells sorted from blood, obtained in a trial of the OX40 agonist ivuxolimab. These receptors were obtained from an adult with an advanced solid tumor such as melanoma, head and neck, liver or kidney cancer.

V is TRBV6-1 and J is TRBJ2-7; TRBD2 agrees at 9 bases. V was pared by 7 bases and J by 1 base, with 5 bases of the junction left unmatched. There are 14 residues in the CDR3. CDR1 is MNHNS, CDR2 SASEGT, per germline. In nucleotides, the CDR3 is TGTGCCAGCAAGTTGGCGGGAGGGTCCTACGAGCAGTACTTC. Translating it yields CASKLAGGSYEQYF.

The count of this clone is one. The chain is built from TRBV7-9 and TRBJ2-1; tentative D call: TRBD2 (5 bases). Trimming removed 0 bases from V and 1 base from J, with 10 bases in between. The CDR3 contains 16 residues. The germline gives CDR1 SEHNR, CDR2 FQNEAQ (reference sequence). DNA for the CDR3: TGTGCCAGCAGCTTAGCTTTAGCGAGTTCCTACAATGAGCAGTTCTTC. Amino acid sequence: CASSLALASSYNEQFF.

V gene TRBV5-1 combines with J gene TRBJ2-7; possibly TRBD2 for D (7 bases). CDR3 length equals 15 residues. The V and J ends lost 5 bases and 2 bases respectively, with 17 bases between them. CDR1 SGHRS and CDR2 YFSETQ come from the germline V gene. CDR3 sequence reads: CASSRGGPGTYEQYF. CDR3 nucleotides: TGCGCCAGCAGTCGCGGGGGCCCTGGGACCTACGAGCAGTACTTC.

DNA of the CDR3: TGTGCCAGCAGCTTAAGGTGGATAGCGGGCGGGAACACCGGGGAGCTGTTTTTT. Translation gives CASSLRWIAGGNTGELFF. The rearrangement uses TRBV11-2 and TRBJ2-2, with 7 bases identical to TRBD2. Germline V CDR1 and CDR2: SGHAT, FQNNGV. The CDR3 is 18 amino acids. V gave up 2 bases and J gave up 1 base; unmatched junction bases: 10.

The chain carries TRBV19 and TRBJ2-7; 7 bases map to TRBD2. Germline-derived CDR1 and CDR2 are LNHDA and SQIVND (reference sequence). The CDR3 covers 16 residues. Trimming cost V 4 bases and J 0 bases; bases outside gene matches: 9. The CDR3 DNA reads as TGTGCCAGTAGTAAAGGGGATGGCGGGAGCTCCTACGAGCAGTACTTC. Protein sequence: CASSKGDGGSSYEQYF.

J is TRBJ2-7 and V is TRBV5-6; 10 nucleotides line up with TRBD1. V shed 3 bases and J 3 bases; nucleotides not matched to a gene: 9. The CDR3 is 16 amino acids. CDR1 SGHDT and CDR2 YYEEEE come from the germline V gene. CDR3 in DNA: TGTGCCAGCAGCTCTCTCGGACAGGGGGTTTTCTACGAGCAGTACTTC. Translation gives CASSSLGQGVFYEQYF.

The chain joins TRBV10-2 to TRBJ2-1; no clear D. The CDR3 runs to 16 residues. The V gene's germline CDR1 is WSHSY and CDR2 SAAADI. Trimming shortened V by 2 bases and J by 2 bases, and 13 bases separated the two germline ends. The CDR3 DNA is TGCGCCAGCAGTGAGCCTATAGTAGTTCCCTACAATGAGCAGTTCTTC. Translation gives CASSEPIVVPYNEQFF.

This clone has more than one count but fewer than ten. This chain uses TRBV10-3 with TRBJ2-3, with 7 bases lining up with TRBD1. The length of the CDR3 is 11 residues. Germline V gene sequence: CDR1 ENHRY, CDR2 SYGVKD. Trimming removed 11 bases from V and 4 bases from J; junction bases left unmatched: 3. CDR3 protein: CAAGGPDTQYF. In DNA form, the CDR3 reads TGTGCCGCAGGGGGACCAGATACGCAGTATTTT.

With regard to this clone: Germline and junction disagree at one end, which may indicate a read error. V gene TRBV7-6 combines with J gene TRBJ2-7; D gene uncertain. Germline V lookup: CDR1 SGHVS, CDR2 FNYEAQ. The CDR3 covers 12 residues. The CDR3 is CASSLVSSEQYF. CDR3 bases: TGTGCCAGCAGCTTAGTTTCCTCCGAGCAGTACTTC.

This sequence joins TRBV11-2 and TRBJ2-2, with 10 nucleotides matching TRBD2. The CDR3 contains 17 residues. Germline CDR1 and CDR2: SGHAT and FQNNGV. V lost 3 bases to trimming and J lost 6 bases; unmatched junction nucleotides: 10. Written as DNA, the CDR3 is TGTGCCAGCAGCTTGATTTGGCTAGCGGGAGTATCCGGGGAGCTGTTTTTT. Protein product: CASSLIWLAGVSGELFF.

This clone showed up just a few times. The chain's CDR3 is CASSTGTVSNQPQHF. The CDR3 DNA reads as TGTGCCAGTAGTACCGGGACAGTTAGCAATCAGCCCCAGCATTTT. The chain is built from TRBV19 and TRBJ1-5; TRBD1 matches at 7 bases. Germline CDR1 LNHDA, CDR2 SQIVND (reference sequence). The CDR3 is made up of 15 amino acids. J was trimmed by 0 bases and V by 4 bases; bases with no gene match: 3.

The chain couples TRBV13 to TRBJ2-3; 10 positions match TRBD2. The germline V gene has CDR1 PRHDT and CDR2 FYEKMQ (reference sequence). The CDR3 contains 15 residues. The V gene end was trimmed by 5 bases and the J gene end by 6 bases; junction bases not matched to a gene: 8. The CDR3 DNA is TGTGCCAGCAGCCCTGGGAGCGGGAGGGCCGATACGCAGTATTTT. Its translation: CASSPGSGRADTQYF.

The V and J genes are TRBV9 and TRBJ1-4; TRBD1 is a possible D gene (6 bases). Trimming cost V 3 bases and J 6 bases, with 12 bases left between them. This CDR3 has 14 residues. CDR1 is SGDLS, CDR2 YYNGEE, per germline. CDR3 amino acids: CASSEGHAYEKLFF. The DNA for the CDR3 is TGTGCCAGCAGCGAGGGACACGCTTATGAAAAACTGTTTTTT. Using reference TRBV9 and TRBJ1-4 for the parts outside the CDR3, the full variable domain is DSGVTQTPKHLITATGQRVTLRCSPRSGDLSVYWYQQSLDQGLQFLIQYYNGEERAKGNILERFSAQQFPDLHSELNLSSLELGDSALYFCASSEGHAYEKLFFGSGTQLSVL.

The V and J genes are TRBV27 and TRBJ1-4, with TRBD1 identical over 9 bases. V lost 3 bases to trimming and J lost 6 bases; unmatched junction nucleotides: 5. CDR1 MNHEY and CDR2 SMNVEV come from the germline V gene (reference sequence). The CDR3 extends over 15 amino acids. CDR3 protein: CASSFSGQGYEKLFF. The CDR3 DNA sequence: TGTGCCAGCAGTTTCTCGGGACAGGGATATGAAAAACTGTTTTTT.

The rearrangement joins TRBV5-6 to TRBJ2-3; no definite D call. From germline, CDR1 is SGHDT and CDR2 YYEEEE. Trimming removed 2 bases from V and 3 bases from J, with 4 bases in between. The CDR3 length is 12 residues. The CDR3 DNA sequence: TGTGCCAGCAGCTTACAGACAGATACGCAGTATTTT. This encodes CASSLQTDTQYF.

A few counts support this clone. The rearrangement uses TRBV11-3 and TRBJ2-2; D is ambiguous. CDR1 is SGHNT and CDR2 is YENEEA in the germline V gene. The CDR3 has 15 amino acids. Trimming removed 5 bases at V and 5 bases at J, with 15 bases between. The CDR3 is CASSLSGLGTGELFF. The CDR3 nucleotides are TGTGCCAGCAGCCTCTCAGGATTGGGGACCGGGGAGCTGTTTTTT.

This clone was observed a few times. The CDR3 spells CASSLFPLRENTGELFF. The CDR3 DNA reads TGCGCCAGCAGCTTGTTTCCCCTTAGAGAGAACACCGGGGAGCTGTTTTTT. The chain couples TRBV5-1 to TRBJ2-2; D uncertain. CDR1 and CDR2 (germline): SGHRS, YFSETQ. This CDR3 has 17 amino acids. Trimming took off 1 base at V and 1 base at J, with 14 bases between the two ends.

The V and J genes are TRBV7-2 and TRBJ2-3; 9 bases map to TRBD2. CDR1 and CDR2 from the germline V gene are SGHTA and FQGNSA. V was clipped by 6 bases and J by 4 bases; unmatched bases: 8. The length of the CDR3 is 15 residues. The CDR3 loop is CASRLVAGAPDTQYF. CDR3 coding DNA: TGTGCCAGCAGACTCGTAGCGGGAGCGCCAGATACGCAGTATTTT. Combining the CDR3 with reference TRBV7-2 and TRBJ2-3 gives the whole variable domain GAGVSQSPSNKVTEKGKDVELRCDPISGHTALYWYRQSLGQGLEFLIYFQGNSAPDKSGLPSDRFSAERTGGSVSTLTIQRTQQEDSAVYLCASRLVAGAPDTQYFGPGTRLTVL.